A single sample is the source of the 8 T cell receptor beta chains below, sequenced in a study of shared clonotypes between healthy human individuals (dated by TCRdb to the early 2020s). CD8 naive samples were obtained by positive selection for CCR7 among CD45RO-negative cells, yielding a CD45RA+CCR7+ population from which TemRA cells were excluded. Library preparation was by the immunoSEQ multiplex PCR assay. TCRdb stores this immuneACCESS table with in-frame sequences only. Part of the clones is absent; in the studies checked, under half of the shortfall reflects unresolved V genes, and no reason is known for the rest. This sample lists roughly 2.1 million clones; 90% to 95% were detected once. The top ten hold about 1.5% of the sample. Sample: naive CD8+ T cells from PBMCs. Reading the label with the study, this specimen's cell subset or site is: CD45RA+CCR7+. These receptors originate from a young man in good health. Some clones in this sample may be carry-over from other donors' samples.

The V call is TRBV5-5, the J call TRBJ1-1, with 9 bases lining up with TRBD1. This CDR3 has 16 residues. The J segment lost 1 base and the V segment lost 2 bases, leaving 6 bases of the junction unmatched. Germline lookup yields CDR1 SGHKS and CDR2 YYEKEE (reference sequence). The CDR3 sequence: CASSFRDRVRNTEAFF. The CDR3 DNA sequence: TGTGCCAGCAGCTTCCGGGACAGGGTCCGGAACACTGAAGCTTTCTTT.

This clone was counted once. Other DNA sequences in the same sample also yield this CDR3. The chain employs TRBV7-9 and TRBJ1-1, with 7 bases aligning to TRBD1. CDR1 and CDR2 (germline): SEHNR, FQNEAQ (reference sequence). Trimming took 4 bases from V and 0 from J; bases not matched to a gene: 2. The CDR3 contains 14 residues. CDR3: CASSSTGLNTEAFF. The CDR3 nucleotides read TGTGCCAGCAGCTCGACAGGGCTGAACACTGAAGCTTTCTTT.

As concerns this clone: Since a much larger clone is just one base distant, this may be a read error. Other DNA sequences in this sample translate to the same CDR3. The gene calls are TRBV9 and TRBJ2-2; D call uncertain. Trimming removed 2 bases from V and 6 bases from J, with 2 bases in between. This CDR3 comprises 11 residues. Germline V CDR1 and CDR2: SGDLS, YYNGEE. The CDR3 loop reads CASSVAGELFF. CDR3 bases: TGTGCCAGCAGCGTGGCCGGGGAGCTGTTTTTT.

The V and J genes are TRBV4-1 and TRBJ2-7; D remains ambiguous. The V and J ends lost 1 base and 0 bases respectively, with 13 bases between them. Per germline, CDR1 MGHRA and CDR2 YSYEKL. The CDR3 runs to 16 residues. The chain's CDR3 is CASSQGGVRSSYEQYF. CDR3 sequence (DNA): TGCGCCAGCAGCCAAGGAGGTGTCAGGTCCTCCTACGAGCAGTACTTC.

This clone has only a few counts. The chain uses TRBV23-1 and TRBJ2-7, with a tentative D call TRBD2 (6 bases). TRBV23-1 is an open reading frame whose function is uncertain. The V end lost 0 bases, the J end lost 3 bases, and 21 bases lay between the germline ends. The CDR3 has 18 residues. For the CDR3, the DNA is TGCGCCAGCAGTCAATCGATGTACGGCGGGATCTTTCTCTACGAGCAGTACTTC. Its protein product is CASSQSMYGGIFLYEQYF.

CDR3 loop: CASSPWTGGRDTEAFF. DNA for the CDR3: TGTGCCAGCAGCCCCTGGACAGGGGGTCGAGACACTGAAGCTTTCTTT. The V gene is TRBV11-2, the J gene TRBJ1-1, with 10 bases that match TRBD1. After removal of 5 bases from V and 3 bases from J, the junction contained 9 bases not matched to a gene. The CDR3 covers 16 residues. Germline CDR1 reads SGHAT; CDR2 reads FQNNGV.

This chain joins TRBV27 and TRBJ2-1, with a tentative D call TRBD2 (6 bases). V was pared by 7 bases and J by 5 bases, with 21 bases between. This CDR3 is built from 16 residues. Germline lookup yields CDR1 MNHEY and CDR2 SMNVEV (reference sequence). The CDR3 reads CASNDRGLTRNNEQFF. The DNA of the CDR3 is TGTGCCAGCAACGATCGAGGCTTGACTAGGAACAATGAGCAGTTCTTC.

The rearrangement links TRBV30 to TRBJ2-5; D remains ambiguous. Per the germline V gene, CDR1 is GTSNPN and CDR2 is SVGIG (reference sequence). This CDR3 has 14 residues. Deletions cut 0 bases from V and 5 bases from J, with 13 bases between. The CDR3 reads CAWSVSTWVETQYF. The CDR3, as DNA: TGTGCCTGGAGTGTTAGTACCTGGGTCGAGACCCAGTACTTC.